This T cell receptor beta chain was obtained from a study of radiotherapy plus CTLA-4 blockade in lung cancer. The wider study: 15% to 20% of enrolled patients responded objectively, and around 30% had disease control.

Looked up from germline, CDR1 is SGHVS and CDR2 is FNYEAQ. CDR3 length equals 16 residues. Trimming at V came to 4 bases and at J to 9 bases, leaving 12 bases not matched to a gene. The data were produced by immunoSEQ multiplex PCR, yet TCRdb's version contains in-frame clones alone and is incomplete. This sample yields tens of thousands of clones, of which about 75% are seen a single time; roughly 24% belongs to the top ten. This clonotype originated in a human donor with non-small cell lung cancer that progressed on radiotherapy plus ipilimumab. V gene TRBV7-6 combines with J gene TRBJ2-1, with 10 bases aligning to TRBD2. The sequenced sample was peripheral blood, obtained from a patient treated with radiotherapy plus ipilimumab. The CDR3 here is CASSSDLAGDGPEQFF. CDR3 DNA: TGTGCCAGCAGCTCCGATCTAGCGGGAGATGGTCCTGAGCAGTTCTTC.